Listed here are 10 T cell receptor beta chains from one sample, sequenced in a study of cytomegalovirus exposure and HLA in healthy donors. Use of 60 Vbeta and 13 Jbeta primers characterized the PCR. Some clones are missing from TCRdb's copy, which holds only in-frame ones; the method was immunoSEQ multiplex PCR. The sample includes about 73,000 clones, around 75% seen only once; the top ten take roughly 12%. The sequencing input was PBMCs. The receptors shown here come from a man in his 70s in good health and CMV-seronegative.

The chain has TRBV6-5 and TRBJ1-2, with 9 bases identical to TRBD1. This CDR3 has 13 amino acids. The germline V gene encodes CDR1 MNHEY and CDR2 SVGAGI. The V gene end was trimmed by 10 bases and the J gene end by 5 bases; junction bases not matched to a gene: 8. The CDR3 spells CATSPDRGYGYTF. The CDR3 DNA reads as TGTGCCACCTCGCCGGACAGGGGTTATGGCTACACCTTC.

V is TRBV19 and J is TRBJ2-2; 9 nucleotides agree with TRBD1. Trimming took 6 bases from V and 4 from J; bases not matched to a gene: 6. Germline CDR1 LNHDA, CDR2 SQIVND (reference sequence). CDR3 length equals 15 residues. The DNA of the CDR3 is TGTGCCAGTAGGGGACAGGGCCCAAGCACCGGGGAGCTGTTTTTT. It yields the protein CASRGQGPSTGELFF.

The chain recombines TRBV28 with TRBJ1-6; maybe TRBD1 (5 bases). With 7 bases removed from V and 8 bases from J, the gap between germline ends came to 18 bases. The CDR3 covers 15 residues. From germline, CDR1 is MDHEN and CDR2 SYDVKM. CDR3 coding DNA: TGTGCCAGCATCCCTTCTCAGGGTAATCATTCACCCCTCCACTTT. Protein sequence: CASIPSQGNHSPLHF.

The chain uses TRBV19 and TRBJ1-6; maybe TRBD1 (5 bases). The CDR3 runs 15 residues. Looked up from germline, CDR1 is LNHDA and CDR2 is SQIVND (reference sequence). V dropped 5 bases and J dropped 5 bases, with 13 bases sitting between them. CDR3 nucleotides: TGTGCCAGTAGTTTCCTCGGGGGAAATAATTCACCCCTCCACTTT. This translates into CASSFLGGNNSPLHF. Full variable domain (remainder filled in from reference TRBV19 and TRBJ1-6): DGGITQSPKYLFRKEGQNVTLSCEQNLNHDAMYWYRQDPGQGLRLIYYSQIVNDFQKGDIAEGYSVSREKKESFPLTVTSAQKNPTAFYLCASSFLGGNNSPLHFGNGTRLTVT.

The chain uses TRBV7-8 and TRBJ2-5; perhaps TRBD1 as D (5 bases). CDR3 length: 15 amino acids. Germline CDR1 reads SGHVS; CDR2 reads FQNEAQ. The germline V and J ends were trimmed by 4 bases and 2 bases, with 14 bases remaining between them. For the CDR3, the DNA is TGTGCCAGCAGCTACACAGGTCCAGCTCAAGAGACCCAGTACTTC. Amino acids: CASSYTGPAQETQYF.

The rearrangement joins TRBV30 to TRBJ2-7, with 8 bases matching TRBD2. The CDR3 has 13 residues. V lost 5 bases, J lost 2 bases, and 5 bases stayed unmatched. Germline-derived CDR1 and CDR2 are GTSNPN and SVGIG (reference sequence). CDR3 sequence (DNA): TGTGCCTGGGGGACTAGTCTACCCTACGAGCAGTACTTC. This sequence encodes CAWGTSLPYEQYF.

The rearrangement links TRBV12-1 to TRBJ2-1; the DNA was not used to check the table's D call, TRBD2. TRBV12-1 is a known pseudogene. The CDR3 is made up of 16 amino acids. This chain's CDR3 is CAKGGREHYSYNEQFF. The CDR3 DNA sequence: TGTGCCAAGGGGGGGCGGGAGCACTACTCCTACAATGAGCAGTTCTTC.

In this sample, this clone turned up once. One junction end disagrees with the germline gene, perhaps due to a read error. CDR3 in DNA: TGTGCCAGCAGCTTAGAGCCGACAGGGCACCAAGAGGCCCAGTACTTC. This codes for CASSLEPTGHQEAQYF. The rearrangement links TRBV7-6 to TRBJ2-5; TRBD1 matches 7 bases. The CDR3 is made up of 16 amino acids. CDR1 is SGHVS, CDR2 FNYEAQ, per germline.

The chain couples TRBV11-2 to TRBJ1-5; 8 bases match TRBD1. The CDR3 runs to 14 residues. The germline V gene has CDR1 SGHAT and CDR2 FQNNGV. V shed 5 bases and J 2 bases; nucleotides not matched to a gene: 2. In nucleotides, the CDR3 is TGTGCCAGCAGCCCGACAGGGGGCAATCAGCCCCAGCATTTT. This encodes CASSPTGGNQPQHF.

The rearrangement joins TRBV11-2 to TRBJ2-7; 10 bases line up with TRBD2. CDR3 length: 16 amino acids. Per the germline V gene, CDR1 is SGHAT and CDR2 is FQNNGV. V was pared by 4 bases and J by 6 bases, with 12 bases of the junction left unmatched. For the CDR3, the DNA is TGTGCCAGCAGCTCGCCGGGACTAGCGAGTCGCGGCGAGCAGTACTTC. It specifies CASSSPGLASRGEQYF.